The following is a T cell receptor (beta chain) sequence with its context. The data originate from a study of blood T cells in healthy people across ages. Looked up from germline, CDR1 is SGHAT and CDR2 is FQNNGV. CDR3 length equals 15 residues. V lost 1 base, J lost 3 bases, and 9 bases lay in between. With a J-beta primer mix and a sample-barcoded 5' primer, a second PCR ran about 7 to 11 cycles. Each CDR3 protein gets one entry after TCRdb re-called the 5' RACE reads with MiXCR. The sample consists of about 970,000 distinct CDR3 sequences, about 53% of them appearing once. Sequencing was done on a sample of blood. The clonotype originates from a woman in her fifties or sixties in good health. V is TRBV11-2 and J is TRBJ1-4; TRBD1 might be the D (5 bases). CDR3 protein: CASSLAPTANEKLFF. The CDR3 DNA is TGTGCCAGCAGCTTAGCCCCGACAGCTAATGAAAAACTGTTTTTT.